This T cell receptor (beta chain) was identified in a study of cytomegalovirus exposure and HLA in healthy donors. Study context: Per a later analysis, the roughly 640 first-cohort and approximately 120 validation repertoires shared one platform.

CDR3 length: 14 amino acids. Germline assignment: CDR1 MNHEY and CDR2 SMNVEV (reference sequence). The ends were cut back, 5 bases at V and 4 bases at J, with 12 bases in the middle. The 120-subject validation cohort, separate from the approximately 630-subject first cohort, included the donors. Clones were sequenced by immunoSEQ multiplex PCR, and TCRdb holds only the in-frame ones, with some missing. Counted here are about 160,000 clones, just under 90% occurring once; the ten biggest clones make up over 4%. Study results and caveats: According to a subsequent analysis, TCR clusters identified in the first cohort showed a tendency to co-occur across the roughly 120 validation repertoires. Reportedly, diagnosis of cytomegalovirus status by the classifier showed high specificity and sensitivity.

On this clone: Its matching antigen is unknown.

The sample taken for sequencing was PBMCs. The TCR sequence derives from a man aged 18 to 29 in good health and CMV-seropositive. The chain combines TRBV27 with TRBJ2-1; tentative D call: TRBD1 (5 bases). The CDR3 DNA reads TGTGCCAGCAGTCCCTCCGACAGTTACAATGAGCAGTTCTTC. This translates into CASSPSDSYNEQFF.